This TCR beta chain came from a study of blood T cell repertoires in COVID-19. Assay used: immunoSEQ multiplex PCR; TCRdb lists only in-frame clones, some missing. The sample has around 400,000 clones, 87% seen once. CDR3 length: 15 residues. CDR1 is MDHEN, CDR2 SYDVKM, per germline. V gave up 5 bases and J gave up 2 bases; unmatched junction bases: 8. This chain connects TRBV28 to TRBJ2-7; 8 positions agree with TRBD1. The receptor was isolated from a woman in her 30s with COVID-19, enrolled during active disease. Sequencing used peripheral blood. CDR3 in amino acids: CASSPGQGGTYEQYF. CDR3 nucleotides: TGTGCCAGCAGTCCCGGACAGGGAGGCACCTACGAGCAGTACTTC.